This T cell receptor (beta chain) is from a study of blood T cell repertoires in COVID-19. Overall study: Collection of acute and convalescent COVID-19 samples took place in the United States, Italy and Spain.

Some clones are missing from TCRdb's copy, which holds only in-frame ones; the method was immunoSEQ multiplex PCR. Found here are 200,000 to 250,000 clones, about 85% of them singletons; the top ten hold approximately 11%. Germline V gene sequence: CDR1 KGHDR, CDR2 SFDVKD. CDR3 length: 13 amino acids. The V end lost 5 bases, the J end lost 9 bases, and 13 bases lay between the germline ends. The specimen was PBMCs or T cells enriched from blood (not recorded which). This TCR was sampled from a man aged 30 to 45 who had recovered from COVID-19. The chain links TRBV24-1 to TRBJ2-1, with D perhaps TRBD1 (5 bases). CDR3 nucleotides: TGTGCCACCAGTGGTGACCCAAGGGGTGAGCAGTTCTTC. Its translation: CATSGDPRGEQFF.